The TCR beta chain described here comes from a study of T cell responses to AZD1222 COVID-19 vaccine. Trimming cost V 4 bases and J 2 bases, with 18 bases left between them. The germline CDR1 and CDR2 sequences are SGHKS and YYEKEE (reference sequence). This CDR3 has 17 residues. Clones were sequenced by immunoSEQ multiplex PCR, and TCRdb holds only the in-frame ones, with some missing. This sample has 77,000 or so clones, with about 90% found just once. About this clone: Its target is not known.

Study-level results: Increased Spike-specific TCR breadth and depth were observed after two AZD1222 doses. Mapped onto spike, vaccine-associated CD4 TCRs spanned it and were dominant at 160-218 and 743-854.

The clonotype originates from an adult in good health. V is TRBV5-5 and J is TRBJ2-2, with D perhaps matching TRBD1 (5 bases). The starting material was peripheral blood, obtained on day 0 of MenACWY control vaccination. In nucleotides, the CDR3 is TGTGCCAGCAGCCCGAGTGGCGGACAAACTAACACCGGGGAGCTGTTTTTT. It encodes CASSPSGGQTNTGELFF.